This T cell receptor beta chain stems from a study of T cell clonality in common variable immunodeficiency. Notes on the study in general: Fewer deletions and N-nucleotide insertions were reportedly seen in common variable immunodeficiency TCR beta sequences. Compared with healthy controls, CVID subjects showed increased TCRbeta clonality, mostly in about a third.

V lost 6 bases to trimming and J lost 7 bases; unmatched junction nucleotides: 8. The CDR3 is 14 amino acids. Germline V CDR1 and CDR2: SGHDT, YYEEEE. This clone was seen ten or more times. As yet, its antigen is unknown. The read comes to an end 3 residues before the CDR3 does, leaving the germline J gene to fill in the end. Sequencing was performed with immunoSEQ multiplex PCR; in TCRdb, only in-frame clones are kept and a portion is missing. The sample holds tens of thousands of clones, and no clone turns up only once. Material: peripheral blood mononuclear cells. This clonotype was sampled from a human donor with common variable immunodeficiency. The V and J genes are TRBV5-6 and TRBJ2-2, with TRBD2 matching over 8 bases. CDR3 sequence reads: CASTPGLAVGELFF. Partial CDR3 DNA: TGTGCCAGCACCCCAGGACTAGCCGTCGGGGAG.